The T cell receptor beta chain under discussion was sequenced for a study of blood T cell repertoires in COVID-19. At the level of the study: The samples span acute and convalescent COVID-19 from the United States, Italy and Spain. Sample material is recorded as cDNA or gDNA derived from T cells, B-cell-depleted T cells, or PBMCs.

Germline lookup yields CDR1 SGHVS and CDR2 FNYEAQ. The germline V and J ends were trimmed by 0 bases and 0 bases, with 9 bases remaining between them. The CDR3 runs to 16 residues. Per the authors' pipeline: From reference gene primer amplification, estimates of nucleated cell counts were derived. The protocol was immunoSEQ multiplex PCR, while the TCRdb copy is restricted to in-frame clones and leaves out a portion. Clone size and the V and J calls come from that table; the DNA yielded D and trimming. The sample consists of about 240,000 clones, more than 75% of them appearing once. This TCR was sampled from a woman aged 40-49 years who had recovered from COVID-19. The chain carries TRBV7-6 and TRBJ2-1; no clear D. The sequenced material came from peripheral blood. The CDR3 sequence: CASSLAKATSYNEQFF. The CDR3 DNA is TGTGCCAGCAGCTTAGCCAAAGCAACCTCCTACAATGAGCAGTTCTTC.